Here is one T cell receptor (beta chain) with its context. The authors ran a second PCR of roughly 6 to 12 cycles using a sample-barcoded 5' primer and a J-beta primer mix. TCRdb passed the 5' RACE reads through MiXCR, listing each CDR3 protein once. The data show about 1.5 million distinct CDR3 sequences, around 39% seen once. The sample belongs to a study of blood T cells in healthy people across ages. CDR1 is MNHNS, CDR2 SASEGT, per germline. The germline V and J ends were trimmed by 4 bases and 4 bases, with 12 bases remaining between them. The CDR3 has 14 amino acids. The receptor was derived from a woman aged 18-30 years in good health. The rearrangement uses TRBV6-1 and TRBJ2-3, with D possibly called TRBD1 or TRBD2 (5 bases each). The sample consisted of blood. Here the CDR3 reads CASSGGGLPDTQYF. The DNA of the CDR3 is TGTGCCAGCAGTGGGGGCGGACTGCCAGATACGCAGTATTTT.